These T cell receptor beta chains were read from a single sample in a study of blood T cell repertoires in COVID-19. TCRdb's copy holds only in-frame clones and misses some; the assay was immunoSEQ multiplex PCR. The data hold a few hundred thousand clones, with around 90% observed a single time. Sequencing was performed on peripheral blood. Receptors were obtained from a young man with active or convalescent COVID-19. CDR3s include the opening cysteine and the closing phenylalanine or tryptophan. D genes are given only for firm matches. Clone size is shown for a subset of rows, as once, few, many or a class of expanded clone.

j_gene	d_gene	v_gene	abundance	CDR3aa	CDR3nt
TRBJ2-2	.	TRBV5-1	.	CASSPRTTPNTGELFF	TGCGCCAGCAGCCCTAGGACAACTCCGAACACCGGGGAGCTGTTTTTT
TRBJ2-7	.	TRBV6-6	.	CASSLLESYEQYF	TGTGCCAGCAGCCTCCTGGAGAGCTACGAGCAGTACTTC
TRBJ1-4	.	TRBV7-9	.	CASSLQGSNEKLFF	TGTGCCAGCAGCTTACAGGGGTCTAATGAAAAACTGTTTTTT
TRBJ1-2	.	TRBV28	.	CASKSPGGSTPTNYGYTF	TGTGCCAGCAAATCACCTGGGGGGTCTACTCCCACTAACTATGGCTACACCTTC
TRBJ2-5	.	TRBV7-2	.	CASSSNRGKETQYF	TGTGCCAGCAGCTCAAATCGCGGAAAAGAGACCCAGTACTTC
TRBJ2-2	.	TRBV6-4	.	CASSPVPGTGELFF	TGTGCCAGCAGCCCAGTACCGGGAACCGGGGAGCTGTTTTTT
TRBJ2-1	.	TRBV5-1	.	CASSLLAYNEQFF	TGCGCCAGCAGCTTGCTAGCGTACAATGAGCAGTTCTTC
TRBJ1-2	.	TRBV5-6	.	CASSLGSRAYGYTF	TGTGCCAGCAGCTTGGGGAGCAGGGCCTATGGCTACACCTTC
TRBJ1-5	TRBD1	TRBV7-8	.	CASSLGGTGERFGNQPQHF	TGTGCCAGCAGCTTAGGTGGGACAGGGGAAAGATTTGGCAATCAGCCCCAGCATTTT
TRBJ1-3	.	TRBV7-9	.	CASSAGPGVSRNTIYF	TGTGCCAGCAGCGCTGGGCCGGGGGTGAGCCGCAACACCATATATTTT
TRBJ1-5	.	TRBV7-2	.	CASSLRNSNQPQHF	TGTGCCAGCAGCTTGCGGAATAGCAATCAGCCCCAGCATTTT
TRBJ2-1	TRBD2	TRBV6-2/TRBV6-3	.	CASSSVGGPGNEQFF	TGTGCCAGCAGTTCTGTGGGAGGGCCGGGCAATGAGCAGTTCTTC
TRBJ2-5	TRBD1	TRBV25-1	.	CASSVLTGVAVETQYF	TGTGCCAGCAGTGTTCTCACAGGGGTTGCGGTGGAGACCCAGTACTTC
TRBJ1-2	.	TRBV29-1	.	CCGRWTYGYTF	TGCTGTGGCAGGTGGACTTATGGCTACACCTTC
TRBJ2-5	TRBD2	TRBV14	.	CASSQGLKWREGKETQYF	TGTGCCAGCAGCCAAGGCCTTAAGTGGCGGGAGGGTAAAGAGACCCAGTACTTC
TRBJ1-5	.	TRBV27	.	CASSPKPVNQPQHF	TGTGCCAGCAGTCCAAAGCCGGTCAATCAGCCCCAGCATTTT
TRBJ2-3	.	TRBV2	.	CASRAGTQPITDTQYF	TGTGCCAGCAGGGCCGGGACACAGCCTATCACAGATACGCAGTATTTT
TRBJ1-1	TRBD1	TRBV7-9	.	CASSIHTGGTEAFF	TGTGCCAGCAGCATACATACAGGGGGCACTGAAGCTTTCTTT
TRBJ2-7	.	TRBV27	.	CASSSAGFWYEQYF	TGTGCCAGCAGTTCGGCGGGATTCTGGTACGAGCAGTACTTC
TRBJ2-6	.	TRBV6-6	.	CASLSGANVLTF	TGTGCCAGCCTCTCTGGGGCCAACGTCCTGACTTTC
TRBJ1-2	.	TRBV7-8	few	CASSLGLSPSLTF	TGTGCCAGCAGCCTCGGACTCTCCCCTAGTCTCACCTTC
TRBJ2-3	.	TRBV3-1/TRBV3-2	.	CASSQVSGARTQYF	TGTGCCAGCAGCCAAGTTTCGGGAGCGCGTACGCAGTATTTT
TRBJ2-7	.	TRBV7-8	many	CASSLASSSVYEQYF	TGTGCCAGCAGCTTAGCGTCTAGCAGTGTCTACGAGCAGTACTTC
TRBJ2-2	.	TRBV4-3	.	CASSQDGPAGFEGELFF	TGCGCCAGCAGCCAAGATGGTCCTGCAGGTTTTGAGGGGGAGCTGTTTTTT
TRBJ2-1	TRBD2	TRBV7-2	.	CASSLPGLAGGRNEQFF	TGTGCCAGCAGCTTACCAGGGCTAGCGGGGGGGCGGAATGAGCAGTTCTTC
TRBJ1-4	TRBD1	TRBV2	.	CAGTGGYEKLFF	TGTGCCGGGACAGGGGGTTATGAAAAACTGTTTTTT
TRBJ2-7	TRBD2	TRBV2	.	CASSEDIAGNYEQYF	TGTGCCAGCAGTGAAGATATAGCGGGGAACTACGAGCAGTACTTC
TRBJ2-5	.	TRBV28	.	CASSLLGQEQETQYF	TGTGCCAGCAGTTTACTGGGACAAGAGCAAGAGACCCAGTACTTC
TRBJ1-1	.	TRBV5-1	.	CASSLAGAETEAFF	TGCGCCAGCAGCTTGGCAGGGGCTGAGACTGAAGCTTTCTTT
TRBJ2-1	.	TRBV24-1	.	CATSQTPGSSLDNEQFF	TGTGCCACCAGTCAAACCCCGGGGTCTAGCCTCGACAATGAGCAGTTCTTC
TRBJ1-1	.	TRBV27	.	CASSFSRNTEAFF	TGTGCCAGCAGTTTTAGCAGAAACACTGAAGCTTTCTTT
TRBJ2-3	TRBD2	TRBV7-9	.	CASSPGLAGSSSTDTQYF	TGTGCCAGCAGCCCTGGACTAGCGGGATCGTCAAGCACAGATACGCAGTATTTT
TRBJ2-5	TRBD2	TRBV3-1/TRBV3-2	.	CASSHHSGGKETQYF	TGTGCCAGCAGCCATCATAGCGGGGGCAAAGAGACCCAGTACTTC
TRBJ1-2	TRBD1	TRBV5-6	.	CASSLGQALGGYTF	TGTGCCAGCAGCTTAGGACAGGCCTTAGGAGGCTACACCTTC
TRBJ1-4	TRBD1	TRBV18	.	CASSPPSTGGEEKLFF	TGTGCCAGCTCACCCCCATCAACAGGGGGCGAGGAAAAACTGTTTTTT
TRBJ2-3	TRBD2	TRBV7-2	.	CASSLEGTRSSDTQYF	TGTGCCAGCAGCTTAGAAGGGACTAGATCGTCAGATACGCAGTATTTT
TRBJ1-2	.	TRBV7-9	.	CASSWVDTGKNYGYTF	TGTGCCAGCAGCTGGGTCGATACAGGGAAAAACTATGGCTACACCTTC
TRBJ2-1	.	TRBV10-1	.	CASSEYRTESPEQFF	TGCGCCAGCAGTGAGTATAGGACAGAGTCCCCTGAGCAGTTCTTC
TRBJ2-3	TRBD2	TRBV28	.	CASSPAGGRTDTQYF	TGTGCCAGCAGCCCAGCGGGAGGGCGAACAGATACGCAGTATTTT
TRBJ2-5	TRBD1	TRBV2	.	CASSRTGGEKTQYF	TGTGCCAGCAGTAGAACAGGGGGCGAAAAGACCCAGTACTTC